Following are 7 T cell receptor beta chains from one sample sequenced in a study of a mutant IDH1 vaccine in newly diagnosed glioma (dated by TCRdb to 2020 to 2023). Library method: the immunoSEQ multiplex PCR assay. Here the immuneACCESS table is served through TCRdb, limited to in-frame sequences with V and J called. Missing clones are a known gap in these copies; in checked studies unresolved V genes cover under half, and the rest lacks a known reason. The sample table contains around 60,000 clones; only one count was recorded for about 91% of them. The ten biggest clones cover 2.6% of the sample. The time point label, read with the paper, signifies: baseline, week 1 (first vaccination visit). In light of the paper, this sample's treatment or condition label describes: pre-vaccination baseline after standard-of-care therapy. The input for sequencing was PBMCs, taken from a glioma patient treated with radiotherapy, temozolomide or both. These receptor sequences come from a man in his fifties or sixties with glioma.

This rearrangement joins TRBV4-2 to TRBJ2-5; 7 bases match TRBD1. Germline V gives CDR1 LGHNA, CDR2 YNFKEQ. The CDR3 runs 16 residues. J was trimmed by 5 bases and V by 1 base; bases with no gene match: 10. The CDR3, as DNA: TGTGCCAGCAGCCAAGGAACAGGGGACCCACTGGAGACCCAGTACTTC. It translates to CASSQGTGDPLETQYF.

This chain joins TRBV18 and TRBJ1-1; TRBD1 agrees at 9 bases. CDR1 is KGHSH, CDR2 LQKENI, per germline. The CDR3 covers 16 residues. V was clipped by 3 bases and J by 5 bases; unmatched bases: 10. The CDR3 is CASSPTPGQGWTEAFF. The CDR3 DNA reads as TGTGCCAGCTCACCCACCCCCGGACAGGGGTGGACTGAAGCTTTCTTT.

This clone was counted a single time. J is TRBJ2-4 and V is TRBV6-1, with D perhaps TRBD1 (6 bases). CDR3 length equals 12 residues. Germline CDR1 and CDR2: MNHNS and SASEGT. V was cut by 10 bases and J by 7 bases, with 14 bases left in between. The CDR3 is CATRDNGNIQYF. Here the CDR3 DNA reads TGTGCCACTAGGGACAACGGGAACATTCAGTACTTC.

This clone was picked up a small number of times. The chain is built from TRBV12-5 and TRBJ1-2; D not certain. CDR1 is LGHNT, CDR2 FRNRAP, per germline. The CDR3 extends over 13 amino acids. V was pared by 5 bases and J by 8 bases, with 15 bases between. CDR3 protein: CASGPGSGGGYTF. CDR3 DNA: TGTGCTAGTGGTCCCGGTTCCGGTGGAGGCTACACCTTC.

J is TRBJ2-4 and V is TRBV5-4, with D perhaps assigned TRBD1 or TRBD2 (5 bases each). Germline CDR1 SGHNT, CDR2 YYREEE (reference sequence). The CDR3 sequence is 16 residues long. V gave up 4 bases and J gave up 0 bases, with 14 bases separating them. CDR3: CASSPGTPVAKNIQYF. CDR3 bases: TGTGCCAGCAGCCCAGGGACCCCGGTAGCCAAAAACATTCAGTACTTC.

A single count supports this clone. V gene TRBV27 combines with J gene TRBJ1-5; maybe TRBD1 (6 bases). Germline V lookup: CDR1 MNHEY, CDR2 SMNVEV (reference sequence). V was trimmed by 1 base and J by 2 bases, leaving 15 bases between them. The CDR3 length is 17 residues. CDR3 sequence: CASSLYPEQGRNQPQHF. CDR3 nucleotide sequence: TGTGCCAGCAGTTTATACCCCGAACAGGGCCGCAATCAGCCCCAGCATTTT.

This chain connects TRBV5-1 to TRBJ2-3, with D possibly matching TRBD1 (6 bases). The V and J ends lost 3 bases and 4 bases respectively, with 15 bases between them. CDR3 length: 15 residues. Germline V gene sequence: CDR1 SGHRS, CDR2 YFSETQ. CDR3 loop: CASSYIGGTADTQYF. CDR3 coding DNA: TGCGCCAGCAGCTATATAGGGGGTACAGCAGATACGCAGTATTTT.